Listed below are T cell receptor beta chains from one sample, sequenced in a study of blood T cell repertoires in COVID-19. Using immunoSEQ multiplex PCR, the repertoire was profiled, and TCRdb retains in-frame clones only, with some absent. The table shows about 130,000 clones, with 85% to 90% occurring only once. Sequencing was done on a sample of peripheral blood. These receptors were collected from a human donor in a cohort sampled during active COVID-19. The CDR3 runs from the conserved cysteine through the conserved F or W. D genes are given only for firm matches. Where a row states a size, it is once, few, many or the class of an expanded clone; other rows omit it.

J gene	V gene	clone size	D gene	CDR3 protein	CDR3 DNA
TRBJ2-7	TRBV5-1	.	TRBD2	CASSPGGADEQYF	TGCGCCAGCAGCCCGGGGGGTGCCGACGAGCAGTACTTC
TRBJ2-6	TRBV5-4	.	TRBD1	CASSATGGSGANVLTF	TGTGCCAGCAGCGCGACAGGGGGATCTGGGGCCAACGTCCTGACTTTC
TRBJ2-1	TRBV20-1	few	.	CSAPYNEQFF	TGCAGTGCCCCTTACAATGAGCAGTTCTTC
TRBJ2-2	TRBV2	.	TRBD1	CASRVDRGYGGLFF	TGTGCCAGCAGGGTAGACAGGGGCTATGGCGGGCTGTTTTTT
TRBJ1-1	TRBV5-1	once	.	CASSPEGWKAEAFF	TGCGCCAGTTCGCCCGAGGGTTGGAAGGCTGAAGCTTTCTTT
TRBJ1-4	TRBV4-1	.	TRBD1	CASSLSLFGTGAPQDEKLFF	TGCGCCAGCAGCCTGAGTCTTTTCGGGACAGGGGCCCCTCAGGATGAAAAACTGTTTTTT
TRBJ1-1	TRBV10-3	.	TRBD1	CAIGPGQTTFF	TGTGCCATCGGTCCGGGACAGACGACTTTCTTT
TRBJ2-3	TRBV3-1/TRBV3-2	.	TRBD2	CASSVGSGGGDTQYF	TGTGCCAGCAGCGTTGGGTCGGGAGGTGGAGATACGCAGTATTTT
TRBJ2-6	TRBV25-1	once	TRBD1	CASSVPGQVSGANVLTF	TGTGCCAGCAGTGTACCGGGACAGGTCTCTGGGGCCAACGTCCTGACTTTC
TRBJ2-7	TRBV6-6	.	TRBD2	CASRSSGGPSYEQYF	TGTGCCAGCAGATCTAGCGGGGGGCCCTCCTACGAGCAGTACTTC
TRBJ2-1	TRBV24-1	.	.	CATSDSRYNEQFF	TGTGCCACCAGTGACTCCCGGTACAATGAGCAGTTCTTC
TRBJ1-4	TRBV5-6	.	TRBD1	CASSLDRGRSEKLFF	TGTGCCAGCAGCCTCGACAGGGGGCGTAGTGAAAAACTGTTTTTT
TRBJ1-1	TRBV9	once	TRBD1	CASSVAGQGAILF	TGTGCCAGCAGCGTAGCAGGACAGGGCGCCATTCTCTTT
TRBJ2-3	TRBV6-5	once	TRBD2	CASSYQTSGRGMTQYF	TGTGCCAGCAGTTACCAGACTAGCGGACGAGGAATGACGCAGTATTTT
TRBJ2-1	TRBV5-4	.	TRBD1	CASSWDSYNEQFF	TGTGCCAGCAGCTGGGACAGTTACAATGAGCAGTTCTTC
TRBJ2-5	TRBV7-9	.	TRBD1	CASSLGQGPETQYF	TGTGCCAGCAGCTTAGGACAGGGGCCAGAGACCCAGTACTTC
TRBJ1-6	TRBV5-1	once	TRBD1	CASSLDRGHSPLHF	TGCGCCAGCAGCTTGGACAGGGGCCATTCACCCCTCCACTTT
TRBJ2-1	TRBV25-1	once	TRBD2	CASSEAPGTSGSYNEQFF	TGTGCCAGCAGTGAAGCCCCCGGGACTAGCGGGTCCTACAATGAGCAGTTCTTC
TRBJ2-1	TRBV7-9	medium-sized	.	CASRYESSYNEQFF	TGTGCCAGCAGGTACGAGAGCTCCTACAATGAGCAGTTCTTC
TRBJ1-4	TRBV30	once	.	CAAHPGITNEKLFF	TGTGCCGCACACCCAGGGATTACTAATGAAAAACTGTTTTTT
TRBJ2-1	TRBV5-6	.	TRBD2	CASSRPGLGHNEQFF	TGTGCCAGCAGCCGACCGGGACTAGGGCACAATGAGCAGTTCTTC
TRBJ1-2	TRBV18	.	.	CASSPTGTPETGYTF	TGTGCCAGCTCACCAACGGGGACACCCGAGACCGGCTACACCTTC
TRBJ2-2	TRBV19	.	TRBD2	CASSGGGAAGELFF	TGTGCCAGTAGTGGCGGGGGGGCCGCCGGGGAGCTGTTTTTT
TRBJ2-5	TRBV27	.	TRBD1	CASSPSRTGNQETQYF	TGTGCCAGCAGTCCCTCCCGGACAGGGAACCAAGAGACCCAGTACTTC
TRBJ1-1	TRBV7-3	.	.	CASSSQAGFGRALNTEAFF	TGTGCCAGCAGCTCCCAGGCGGGTTTCGGGAGGGCACTGAACACTGAAGCTTTCTTT
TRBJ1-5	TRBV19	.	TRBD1	CASSLRDRINSNQPQHF	TGTGCCAGTAGTCTCCGGGACAGGATCAATAGCAATCAGCCCCAGCATTTT
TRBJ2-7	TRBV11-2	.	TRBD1	CASSIDRAYEQYF	TGTGCCAGCAGCATAGACAGGGCTTACGAGCAGTACTTC
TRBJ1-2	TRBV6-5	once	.	CASSYFGAVGFGYTF	TGTGCCAGCAGTTACTTTGGGGCTGTAGGCTTTGGCTACACCTTC
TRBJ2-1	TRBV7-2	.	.	CASSFWAGASDNEQFF	TGTGCCAGCAGCTTTTGGGCGGGGGCCTCCGACAATGAGCAGTTCTTC
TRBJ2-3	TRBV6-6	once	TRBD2	CASSPPGLRGSSTDTQYF	TGTGCCAGCAGTCCCCCCGGTTTGCGGGGGTCTAGCACAGATACGCAGTATTTT
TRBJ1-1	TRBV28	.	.	CASRPQVPEAFF	TGTGCCAGCAGACCACAGGTCCCTGAAGCTTTCTTT
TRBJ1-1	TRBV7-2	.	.	CASSLAGMNTEAFF	TGTGCCAGCAGCTTAGCGGGCATGAACACTGAAGCTTTCTTT
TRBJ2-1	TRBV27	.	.	CASSLLGGWDYNEQFF	TGTGCCAGCAGTTTATTGGGGGGATGGGACTACAATGAGCAGTTCTTC
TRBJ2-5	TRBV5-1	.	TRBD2	CASSPGLAGSGETQYF	TGCGCCAGCAGCCCGGGACTAGCGGGGTCGGGGGAGACCCAGTACTTC
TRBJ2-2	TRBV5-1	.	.	CASSPGTPTGELFF	TGCGCCAGCAGCCCTGGGACTCCAACCGGGGAGCTGTTTTTT
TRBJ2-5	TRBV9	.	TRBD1	CASSVGEGAFETQYF	TGTGCCAGCAGCGTAGGCGAGGGGGCTTTCGAGACCCAGTACTTC
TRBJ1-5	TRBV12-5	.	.	CASGFNSNQPQHF	TGTGCTAGTGGTTTTAATAGCAATCAGCCCCAGCATTTT
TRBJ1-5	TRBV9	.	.	CASSPRGVGNQPQHF	TGTGCCAGCAGCCCCCGGGGGGTGGGCAATCAGCCCCAGCATTTT
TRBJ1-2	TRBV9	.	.	CASSVVGNYGYTF	TGTGCCAGCAGCGTAGTCGGTAACTATGGCTACACCTTC
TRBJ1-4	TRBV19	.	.	CASSPTGATNEKLFF	TGTGCCAGTAGTCCGACGGGAGCAACTAATGAAAAACTGTTTTTT
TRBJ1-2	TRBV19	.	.	CASSSNPGELSYTF	TGTGCCAGTAGTTCAAACCCCGGAGAGTTGAGCTACACCTTC
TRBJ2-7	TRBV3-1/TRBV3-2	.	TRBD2	CASSQTLRTSSYEQYF	TGTGCCAGCAGCCAGACTTTAAGGACTAGCTCCTACGAGCAGTACTTC
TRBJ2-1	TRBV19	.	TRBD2	CASSIPQREGQFAIGFDEQFF	TGTGCCAGTAGTATCCCTCAGCGGGAGGGCCAATTTGCCATCGGTTTCGATGAGCAGTTCTTC
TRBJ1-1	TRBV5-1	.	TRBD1	CASSASTGANTEAFF	TGCGCCAGCAGCGCATCGACAGGGGCGAACACTGAAGCTTTCTTT
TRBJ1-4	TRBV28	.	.	CASSRGGSRSEKLFF	TGTGCCAGCAGTAGGGGGGGTAGTCGTAGTGAAAAACTGTTTTTT